These 14 T cell receptor beta chains share one sample of origin, sequenced in a study of a mutant IDH1 vaccine in newly diagnosed glioma. TCRdb keeps only in-frame clones here, not all; method: immunoSEQ multiplex PCR. This table holds fewer than 35,000 clones, roughly four fifths found once. Antigen specificity for these receptors is unknown. As for time point: week 35, safety follow-up. Topical imiquimod was applied with each vaccine dose, which held 300 ug of mutant IDH1 20-mer peptide. The source material was PBMCs, sampled from a glioma patient whose treatment included an IDH1 peptide vaccine. The receptors shown here come from a man aged 45-65 years with glioma.

V usage is TRBV15 and J usage is TRBJ1-1, with D possibly TRBD1 on 5 matching bases. With 1 base removed from V and 3 bases from J, the gap between germline ends came to 9 bases. This CDR3 is built from 14 residues. Germline V gene data show CDR1 as LNHNV and CDR2 as YYDKDF (reference sequence). The CDR3 nucleotides are TGTGCCACCAGCAGAGGATGGGGGTACACTGAAGCTTTCTTT. This sequence encodes CATSRGWGYTEAFF.

The chain is built from TRBV9 and TRBJ2-2; TRBD1 is a possible D gene (5 bases). The germline gives CDR1 SGDLS, CDR2 YYNGEE. Trimming stripped 0 bases from V and 1 base from J, with 7 bases between. The CDR3 covers 15 residues. The DNA for the CDR3 is TGTGCCAGCAGCGTAGGGGGCCTGAACACCGGGGAGCTGTTTTTT. This codes for CASSVGGLNTGELFF.

This chain links TRBV2 with TRBJ1-1; 8 bases align to TRBD1. Germline CDR1 and CDR2: SNHLY and FYNNEI. CDR3 size: 11 residues. V lost 4 bases, J lost 11 bases, and 3 bases stayed unmatched. The CDR3 sequence is CASSVRTGAFF. CDR3 nucleotides: TGTGCCAGCAGTGTAAGGACAGGGGCTTTCTTT. The whole variable domain, filled in from reference TRBV2 and TRBJ1-1, reads EPEVTQTPSHQVTQMGQEVILRCVPISNHLYFYWYRQILGQKVEFLVSFYNNEISEKSEIFDDQFSVERPDGSNFTLKIRSTKLEDSAMYFCASSVRTGAFFGQGTRLTVV.

This clone rates as large. J is TRBJ1-1 and V is TRBV11-2; no clear D gene. V lost 1 base to trimming and J lost 5 bases, with 14 bases between them. CDR3 length: 15 residues. Germline V gives CDR1 SGHAT, CDR2 FQNNGV. CDR3 in DNA: TGTGCCAGCAGCTTAGTTCTCCATCCGAATACTGAAGCTTTCTTT. Encoded protein: CASSLVLHPNTEAFF.

This chain connects TRBV4-1 to TRBJ2-2, with D perhaps assigned TRBD1 or TRBD2 (6 bases each). Germline lookup yields CDR1 MGHRA and CDR2 YSYEKL. The germline V and J ends were trimmed by 3 bases and 7 bases, with 15 bases remaining between them. There are 15 residues in the CDR3. The CDR3 is CASSHEDRRGGELFF. The CDR3 bases are TGCGCCAGCAGCCACGAAGACAGGCGGGGCGGGGAGCTGTTTTTT.

The J gene is TRBJ1-3, the V gene TRBV5-6; no clear D gene. The CDR3 is made up of 17 amino acids. CDR1 SGHDT and CDR2 YYEEEE come from the germline V gene. V lost 0 bases and J lost 4, with 17 bases in between. CDR3 protein: CASSLDGLTAQGNTIYF. DNA of the CDR3: TGTGCCAGCAGCTTGGACGGTTTAACGGCTCAGGGAAACACCATATATTTT.

The CDR3 region is CASRRNEQYF. The CDR3 nucleotides read TGTGCCAGCAGGAGGAACGAGCAGTACTTC. The V and J genes are TRBV2 and TRBJ2-7; D gene unclear. Trimming stripped 6 bases from V and 5 bases from J, with 5 bases between. This CDR3 has 10 residues. Germline V gene lookup returns CDR1 SNHLY and CDR2 FYNNEI.

This clone was detected only once. J is TRBJ1-3 and V is TRBV29-1; D possibly corresponds to TRBD1 (5 bases). Per germline, CDR1 SQVTM and CDR2 ANQGSEA. The V end lost 4 bases, the J end lost 0 bases, and 10 bases lay between the germline ends. This CDR3 spans 14 amino acids. The CDR3 is CSVATDSSGNTIYF. The CDR3 DNA is TGCAGCGTTGCCACAGACAGCTCTGGAAACACCATATATTTT.

The gene calls are TRBV9 and TRBJ1-1; possible D gene TRBD1, 5 bases. The CDR3 runs to 16 residues. Germline V gene sequence: CDR1 SGDLS, CDR2 YYNGEE. V was shortened by 0 bases and J by 1 base, with 13 bases between the two germline ends. CDR3: CASSVVGTAKNTEAFF. The CDR3 nucleotides are TGTGCCAGCAGCGTAGTGGGGACGGCTAAGAACACTGAAGCTTTCTTT.

V and J are TRBV4-1 and TRBJ2-7; tentative D call: TRBD1 (6 bases). The CDR3 is 16 amino acids. The germline V and J ends were trimmed by 0 bases and 5 bases, with 17 bases remaining between them. Germline V gene sequence: CDR1 MGHRA, CDR2 YSYEKL. The CDR3 coding sequence is TGCGCCAGCAGCCAAGAGGGGGTCACAGGGACCCACGAGCAGTACTTC. It codes for CASSQEGVTGTHEQYF.

This chain joins TRBV7-9 and TRBJ1-2; D gene uncertain. This CDR3 comprises 15 residues. With 4 bases removed from V and 5 bases from J, the gap between germline ends came to 17 bases. In germline, CDR1 is SEHNR, CDR2 FQNEAQ (reference sequence). The CDR3 sequence: CASSSTAGGMYGYTF. DNA of the CDR3: TGTGCCAGCAGCTCCACGGCTGGCGGGATGTATGGCTACACCTTC.

The chain combines TRBV4-1 with TRBJ2-5; D is unresolved. Germline CDR1 is MGHRA and CDR2 is YSYEKL. The V gene lost 1 base and the J gene lost 3 bases, with 6 bases spanning the gap. This CDR3 comprises 13 residues. As DNA, the CDR3 is TGCGCCAGCAGCCAAGTCCCTAAAGAGACCCAGTACTTC. Residues: CASSQVPKETQYF.

CDR3 coding DNA: TGTGCCAGCAGACCAAATACCTCTGGAAACACCATATATTTT. The encoded protein is CASRPNTSGNTIYF. The V call is TRBV2, the J call TRBJ1-3, with D uncertain. Trimming shortened V by 6 bases and J by 0 bases, and 9 bases separated the two germline ends. Looked up from germline, CDR1 is SNHLY and CDR2 is FYNNEI. The CDR3 consists of 14 residues.

The chain uses TRBV5-6 and TRBJ1-2, with 8 bases fitting TRBD1. Germline-derived CDR1 and CDR2 are SGHDT and YYEEEE. V shed 4 bases and J 4 bases; nucleotides not matched to a gene: 3. The CDR3 runs 13 residues. The CDR3 nucleotides read TGTGCCAGCAGCGCCGGACAGGGCTATGGCTACACCTTC. Translation gives CASSAGQGYGYTF.